This T cell receptor (beta chain) came from a study of cytomegalovirus exposure and HLA in healthy donors. In the PCR, 60 Vbeta and 13 Jbeta primers were used. Here immunoSEQ multiplex PCR was the method, and the copy in TCRdb shows in-frame clones only, minus some. The data show 200,000 to 300,000 clones, roughly four fifths seen once. The receptor comes from a woman in her thirties or forties in good health and CMV-seropositive. Sequenced: PBMCs.

CDR3 loop: CAGRGTSGRALWETQYF. The CDR3 nucleotides read TGTGCCGGCCGAGGGACTAGCGGGAGGGCCCTCTGGGAGACCCAGTACTTC. The chain joins TRBV2 to TRBJ2-5, with 16 bases identical to TRBD2. Germline CDR1 is SNHLY and CDR2 is FYNNEI. This CDR3 comprises 17 residues. Unmatched junction bases numbered 14, after V lost 11 bases and J lost 5 bases.